Listed below are T cell receptor beta chains from one sample, sequenced in a study of T cells after yellow fever vaccination. TCRdb redid the calling of the 5' RACE reads with MiXCR, one entry per CDR3 protein. This sample has 400,000 or so distinct CDR3 sequences, with 6.2% found just once. Sample: PBMCs, taken 5 days after the yellow fever booster vaccination. The receptors come from a man younger than 45 who received the YFV17D yellow fever vaccine. Each CDR3 is given with its conserved first and last residue. The D gene is left open where the match is weak. Clone size is stated in some rows and not others, as once, few, many or a class when expanded.

abundance	v_gene	j_gene	d_gene	CDR3nt	CDR3aa
.	TRBV12-3/TRBV12-4	TRBJ1-2	.	TGTGCCAGCACCCCTTCCAGGCTTTATGGCTACACCTTC	CASTPSRLYGYTF
few	TRBV12-3/TRBV12-4	TRBJ2-4	.	TGTGCCAGCAGGGGGACGCTACTTATTCAGTACTTC	CASRGTLLIQYF
many	TRBV9	TRBJ2-1	TRBD2	TGTGCCAGCAGCGTAGAGAGCGGGAGGGTTTCCTACAATGAGCAGTTCTTC	CASSVESGRVSYNEQFF
few	TRBV7-9	TRBJ2-1	.	TGTGCCAGCAGCTTCGGGGGACCGGGACTGTACAATGAGCAGTTCTTC	CASSFGGPGLYNEQFF
.	TRBV5-5	TRBJ1-5	.	TGTGCCAGCAGCGCCCTGGACACCCAGCCCCAGCATTTT	CASSALDTQPQHF
many	TRBV6-2/TRBV6-3	TRBJ2-7	TRBD1	TGTGCCAGCAGTTTGGATCGGACAGGGGGAAAGCAGTACTTC	CASSLDRTGGKQYF
many	TRBV29-1	TRBJ2-1	.	TGCAGCGTTGAATTTGCGGTCTCCTACAATGAGCAGTTCTTC	CSVEFAVSYNEQFF
few	TRBV6-6	TRBJ1-5	.	TGTGCCAGCAGCCGGGAGCAGCCCCAGCATTTT	CASSREQPQHF
many	TRBV18	TRBJ2-7	.	TGTGCCAGCTCACCGGACAGCGAAGGCGGGGAGCAGTACTTC	CASSPDSEGGEQYF
many	TRBV4-3	TRBJ2-7	TRBD1	TGCGCCAGCAGCCAAGATTGGACAGGGTCTCGCGAGCAGTACTTC	CASSQDWTGSREQYF
many	TRBV3-1	TRBJ2-7	.	TGTGCCAGCAGCCAAGATGGGGCCGGGTTAGTTTCTTCCTACGAGCAGTACTTC	CASSQDGAGLVSSYEQYF
few	TRBV5-1	TRBJ2-2	TRBD1	TGCGCCAGCAGCGAGTGGACAGGGGCGTGGGACACCGGGGAGCTGTTTTTT	CASSEWTGAWDTGELFF
many	TRBV20-1	TRBJ2-4	TRBD2	TGCAGTGCCACTAAGCGGGAGCTAGTCAAAAACATTCAGTACTTC	CSATKRELVKNIQYF
few	TRBV20-1	TRBJ2-5	TRBD2	TGCAGTCTGACCGGGACTAGCGGGAGGTCACAAGAGACCCAGTACTTC	CSLTGTSGRSQETQYF
.	TRBV6-2/TRBV6-3	TRBJ2-1	TRBD1	TGTGCCAGCAGTTTCCGGGACAGGGTTAACAATGAGCAGTTCTTC	CASSFRDRVNNEQFF
few	TRBV5-1	TRBJ1-1	TRBD1	TGCGCCAGCAGCTTGGTCCCAGGGGGGAACACTGAAGCTTTCTTT	CASSLVPGGNTEAFF